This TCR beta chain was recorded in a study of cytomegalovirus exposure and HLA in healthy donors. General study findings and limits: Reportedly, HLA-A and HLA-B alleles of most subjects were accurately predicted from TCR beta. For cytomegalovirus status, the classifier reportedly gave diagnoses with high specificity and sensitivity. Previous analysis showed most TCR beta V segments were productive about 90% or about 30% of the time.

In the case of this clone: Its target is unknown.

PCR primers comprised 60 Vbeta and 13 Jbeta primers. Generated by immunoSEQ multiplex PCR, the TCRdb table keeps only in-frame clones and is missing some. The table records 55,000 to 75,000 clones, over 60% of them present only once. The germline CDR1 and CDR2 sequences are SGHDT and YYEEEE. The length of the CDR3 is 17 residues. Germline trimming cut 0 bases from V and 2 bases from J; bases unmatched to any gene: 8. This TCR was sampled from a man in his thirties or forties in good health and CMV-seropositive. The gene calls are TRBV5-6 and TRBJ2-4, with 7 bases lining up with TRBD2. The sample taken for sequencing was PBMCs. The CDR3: CASSLVGGGTTKNIQYF. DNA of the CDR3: TGTGCCAGCAGCTTGGTGGGGGGGGGAACCACCAAAAACATTCAGTACTTC.